The 31 T cell receptor beta chains in this list originate from one sample, sequenced in a study of cytomegalovirus exposure and HLA in healthy donors. Researchers ran the PCR with 60 Vbeta and 13 Jbeta primers. Repertoires were generated with immunoSEQ multiplex PCR, while TCRdb's copy carries only in-frame clones and drops some. Of around 150,000 clones detected, approximately 80% appear once; the ten largest clones hold about 2%. The sequenced material came from PBMCs. These receptors came from a middle-aged man in good health and CMV-seronegative.

This clone was detected once. This chain uses TRBV6-6 with TRBJ2-1; D is possibly TRBD2 (6 bases). The ends were cut back, 6 bases at V and 5 bases at J, with 11 bases in the middle. The CDR3 loop spans 13 amino acids. From germline, CDR1 is MNHNY and CDR2 SVGAGI (reference sequence). The CDR3 DNA is TGTGCCAGCAGACGGGAGTCCCACAATGAGCAGTTCTTC. It specifies CASRRESHNEQFF.

This clone has a single count. The chain is built from TRBV27 and TRBJ2-3; weak D call: TRBD2 (6 bases). The CDR3 spans 15 residues. Trimming stripped 7 bases from V and 3 bases from J, with 17 bases between. Germline V gives CDR1 MNHEY, CDR2 SMNVEV (reference sequence). The CDR3 spells CASTTGTRGTDTQYF. The CDR3 coding sequence is TGTGCCAGCACCACGGGGACGCGGGGAACAGATACGCAGTATTTT.

V usage is TRBV5-8 and J usage is TRBJ2-7, with 10 bases identical to TRBD2. CDR1 SGHTS and CDR2 YDEGEE come from the germline V gene. V lost 0 bases, J lost 4 bases, and 4 bases stayed unmatched. This CDR3 spans 15 amino acids. CDR3 loop: CASSLGLAGAYEQYF. The DNA of the CDR3 is TGTGCCAGCAGCTTGGGGCTAGCGGGAGCTTACGAGCAGTACTTC.

The chain joins TRBV28 to TRBJ2-5, with TRBD2 identical over 13 bases. With V trimmed by 10 bases and J by 1 base, 9 bases remained unmatched. The germline CDR1 and CDR2 sequences are MDHEN and SYDVKM. The CDR3 contains 16 residues. The CDR3 sequence: CATQTSGGTTQETQYF. CDR3 sequence (DNA): TGTGCCACTCAGACTAGCGGGGGGACCACCCAAGAGACCCAGTACTTC.

The rearrangement links TRBV5-6 to TRBJ1-5, with D maybe TRBD1 (6 bases). The germline V gene encodes CDR1 SGHDT and CDR2 YYEEEE. V lost 4 bases and J lost 4, with 12 bases in between. The CDR3 totals 14 residues. CDR3 nucleotide sequence: TGTGCCAGCAGCGATACAGGGTCGAATCAGCCCCAGCATTTT. Translating gives CASSDTGSNQPQHF.

This sequence joins TRBV25-1 and TRBJ1-4, with TRBD1 matching 8 bases. Unmatched junction bases numbered 4, after V lost 3 bases and J lost 7 bases. The CDR3 runs 14 residues. Germline V lookup: CDR1 MGHDK, CDR2 SYGVNS. CDR3 nucleotides: TGTGCCAGCAGTGAGGGACAGGTATTTGAAAAACTGTTTTTT. Amino acid sequence: CASSEGQVFEKLFF.

V usage is TRBV18 and J usage is TRBJ2-7; D is unresolved. V was pared by 1 base and J by 2 bases, with 9 bases between. This CDR3 has 14 amino acids. Germline V gives CDR1 KGHSH, CDR2 LQKENI. The CDR3 here is CASSPQLGTYEQYF. The CDR3 DNA reads TGTGCCAGCTCACCACAGCTAGGCACCTACGAGCAGTACTTC.

Turning to this clone: One end of the junction fails to match germline, which may point to a read error. The chain combines TRBV7-9 with TRBJ2-6; D possibly corresponds to TRBD1 (5 bases). This CDR3 has 17 amino acids. Looked up from germline, CDR1 is SEHNR and CDR2 is FQNEAQ (reference sequence). The CDR3 DNA sequence: TGTGCCAGCAGCCCCCGGACGGTGAGCTCTGGGGCCAACGGCCTGACTTTC. Residues: CASSPRTVSSGANGLTF.

As to this clone: Other DNA sequences in this sample translate to the same CDR3. The CDR3 DNA follows: TGTGCCTGGAGTTTCTCAGGGGTCGAGCAGTACTTC. It codes for CAWSFSGVEQYF. The chain couples TRBV30 to TRBJ2-7, with a tentative D call TRBD1 (6 bases). The CDR3 sequence is 12 residues long. CDR1 is GTSNPN and CDR2 is SVGIG in the germline V gene (reference sequence). Trimming removed 2 bases from V and 6 bases from J, with 11 bases in between.

This rearrangement joins TRBV12-1 to TRBJ2-4; TRBD2, the table's D call, lacks a check against the DNA. TRBV12-1 is designated a pseudogene. The CDR3 covers 20 residues. CDR3 DNA: TGTGCCAGCAGCTTTGTTTACGAATCGGGTCCCAACCTAGCCAAAAACATTCAGTACTTC. Protein: CASSFVYESGPNLAKNIQYF.

The sample holds a few counts of this clone. This sample also contains other DNA sequences that code for the same CDR3. The CDR3 DNA follows: TGTGCCATCAGCCGGGACAGGGGCTCCTACGAGCAGTACTTC. Its translation is CAISRDRGSYEQYF. The V gene is TRBV10-3, the J gene TRBJ2-7; 10 bases map to TRBD1. This CDR3 comprises 14 residues. The ends lost 6 bases at V and 0 bases at J; junction bases unmatched: 2. The germline V gene has CDR1 ENHRY and CDR2 SYGVKD.

J is TRBJ2-2 and V is TRBV6-4; D perhaps matches TRBD2 (5 bases). The germline gives CDR1 MRHNA, CDR2 SNTAGT. The ends were cut back, 6 bases at V and 1 base at J, with 21 bases in the middle. The CDR3 totals 18 residues. The CDR3 nucleotides read TGTGCCAGCAGCAAGTTCTCCGGGGTGCTATTGAACACCGGGGAGCTGTTTTTT. Translating it yields CASSKFSGVLLNTGELFF.

CDR3: CASGLGLAGPSTDTQYF. The CDR3 nucleotides are TGTGCTAGTGGTTTGGGCCTAGCGGGGCCCAGCACAGATACGCAGTATTTT. V gene TRBV12-5 combines with J gene TRBJ2-3; 9 nucleotides match TRBD2. V gave up 1 base and J gave up 0 bases; unmatched junction bases: 5. Germline CDR1 reads LGHNT; CDR2 reads FRNRAP. The CDR3 is made up of 17 amino acids.

The chain links TRBV30 to TRBJ1-5; D may be TRBD1 (6 bases). Germline V gene sequence: CDR1 GTSNPN, CDR2 SVGIG (reference sequence). The CDR3 sequence is 13 residues long. V lost 4 bases to trimming and J lost 6 bases, with 13 bases between them. CDR3: CAWNGGAGQPQHF. The CDR3, as DNA: TGTGCCTGGAATGGGGGGGCCGGTCAGCCCCAGCATTTT.

V gene TRBV30 combines with J gene TRBJ2-1, with 8 bases lining up with TRBD2. Germline CDR1 is GTSNPN and CDR2 is SVGIG (reference sequence). The CDR3 is made up of 16 amino acids. Trimming took 3 bases from V and 4 from J; bases not matched to a gene: 11. The CDR3 spells CAWRVEPGGVYNEQFF. CDR3 sequence (DNA): TGTGCCTGGAGGGTCGAGCCGGGGGGGGTTTACAATGAGCAGTTCTTC.

V usage is TRBV4-3 and J usage is TRBJ2-5; TRBD1 is a possible D gene (6 bases). The CDR3 covers 16 residues. Germline loops: CDR1 LGHNA, CDR2 YSLEER. V was shortened by 0 bases and J by 1 base, with 12 bases between the two germline ends. CDR3 in DNA: TGCGCCAGCAGCCAAGAGGCTAGGGGGATCCAAGAGACCCAGTACTTC. Residues: CASSQEARGIQETQYF.

The chain has TRBV4-3 and TRBJ1-1; D ambiguous. The germline V and J ends were trimmed by 0 bases and 4 bases, with 12 bases remaining between them. The CDR3 loop spans 15 amino acids. The germline V gene has CDR1 LGHNA and CDR2 YSLEER. CDR3 region: CASSQEEGSGTEAFF. The CDR3 DNA is TGCGCCAGCAGCCAAGAGGAGGGATCGGGCACTGAAGCTTTCTTT.

This chain uses TRBV5-4 with TRBJ1-3, with TRBD1 as a possible D gene (5 bases). Per germline, CDR1 SGHNT and CDR2 YYREEE (reference sequence). CDR3 length: 13 amino acids. V dropped 0 bases and J dropped 4 bases, with 5 bases sitting between them. CDR3 region: CASSLGQGNTIYF. The CDR3 region has the DNA TGTGCCAGCAGCTTGGGACAGGGAAACACCATATATTTT.

This sequence joins TRBV6-1 and TRBJ2-5; 8 bases are a match to TRBD1. CDR1 and CDR2 (germline): MNHNS, SASEGT. There are 14 residues in the CDR3. J gave up 1 base and V 6 bases, and 4 bases lay outside the gene matches. The CDR3 DNA is TGTGCCAGCAGGGATGGGACAGGCCAAGAGACCCAGTACTTC. Protein: CASRDGTGQETQYF.

The count of this clone is one. An end of the junction differs from the germline gene, which may be a read error. The CDR3 loop reads CSSSKQGGLAVPGETQYF. Here the CDR3 DNA reads TGTTCCAGCAGCAAACAGGGTGGACTAGCGGTACCCGGGGAGACCCAGTACTTC. The V call is TRBV7-9, the J call TRBJ2-5; TRBD2 agrees at 10 bases. The CDR3 loop spans 18 amino acids. CDR1 and CDR2 (germline): SEHNR, FQNEAQ (reference sequence).

Concerning this clone itself: This same CDR3 is encoded by further DNA sequences in the sample. The chain links TRBV7-8 to TRBJ1-2; TRBD1 is a possible D gene (6 bases). V was clipped by 5 bases and J by 2 bases, with 9 bases between them. The CDR3 contains 13 residues. The V gene's germline CDR1 is SGHVS and CDR2 FQNEAQ. This CDR3 reads CASSPGQNYGYTF. CDR3 DNA: TGTGCCAGCAGCCCTGGACAGAACTATGGCTACACCTTC.

Concerning this clone itself: A read error may account for a junction end that differs from germline. The chain combines TRBV7-9 with TRBJ2-5, with a possible D match to TRBD2 (6 bases). The CDR3 length is 17 residues. In germline, CDR1 is SEHNR, CDR2 FQNEAQ (reference sequence). CDR3 DNA: TGTTCCAGCAGCTTAGCCGAGTGGGGGGTGAGGGGAGAGACCCAGTACTTC. Amino acids: CSSSLAEWGVRGETQYF.

This clone occurred once. The V and J genes are TRBV9 and TRBJ2-1; 8 bases align to TRBD2. V was clipped by 2 bases and J by 9 bases; unmatched bases: 4. Germline V gives CDR1 SGDLS, CDR2 YYNGEE. The CDR3 is 13 amino acids. The CDR3 DNA reads as TGTGCCAGCAGCGTTTCGGGGGGGGGTGAGCAGTTCTTC. Its translation: CASSVSGGGEQFF.

This clone was counted a single time. The CDR3 reads CASRLTSGRYYEQYF. The DNA of the CDR3 is TGTGCCAGCAGGTTAACTAGCGGGAGATACTACGAGCAGTACTTC. This chain joins TRBV7-9 and TRBJ2-7, with 11 bases aligning to TRBD2. The germline V gene has CDR1 SEHNR and CDR2 FQNEAQ (reference sequence). The V gene end was trimmed by 6 bases and the J gene end by 3 bases; junction bases not matched to a gene: 7. The CDR3 runs 15 residues.

The chain combines TRBV6-1 with TRBJ2-5; TRBD1 agrees at 7 bases. Trimming cost V 7 bases and J 2 bases; bases outside gene matches: 10. Germline V gene sequence: CDR1 MNHNS, CDR2 SASEGT. CDR3 length equals 15 residues. The CDR3 nucleotides are TGTGCCAGCACCCGAGGGGACAGTAGTCAAGAGACCCAGTACTTC. Translating gives CASTRGDSSQETQYF.

The CDR3 reads CASSGGGGNEKLFF. The CDR3 region has the DNA TGTGCCAGCAGCGGCGGGGGGGGCAATGAAAAACTGTTTTTT. V and J are TRBV2 and TRBJ1-4, with D possibly TRBD1 on 6 matching bases. The germline CDR1 and CDR2 sequences are SNHLY and FYNNEI. The CDR3 spans 14 residues. The germline V and J ends were trimmed by 6 bases and 5 bases, with 13 bases remaining between them.

This clone was seen a handful of times. The gene calls are TRBV5-4 and TRBJ1-1, with D unclear. This CDR3 is 14 amino acids long. CDR1 is SGHNT and CDR2 is YYREEE in the germline V gene (reference sequence). Trimming stripped 0 bases from V and 1 base from J, with 7 bases between. The DNA for the CDR3 is TGTGCCAGCAGCTTGGTGCGGGGGAACACTGAAGCTTTCTTT. Its translation is CASSLVRGNTEAFF.

The J gene is TRBJ2-7, the V gene TRBV19; 8 bases agree with TRBD1. Per the germline V gene, CDR1 is LNHDA and CDR2 is SQIVND (reference sequence). J gave up 5 bases and V 5 bases, and 11 bases lay outside the gene matches. The length of the CDR3 is 15 residues. This chain's CDR3 is CASSGPGQGHDEQYF. The CDR3, as DNA: TGTGCCAGTAGTGGCCCCGGACAGGGCCACGACGAGCAGTACTTC.

The chain couples TRBV14 to TRBJ2-5, with a possible D match to TRBD1 (5 bases). The V gene's germline CDR1 is SGHDN and CDR2 FVKESK. The CDR3 runs to 13 residues. V was clipped by 3 bases and J by 2 bases, with 7 bases between them. The CDR3 spells CASSHRAQETQYF. The CDR3 bases are TGTGCCAGCAGCCACAGGGCTCAAGAGACCCAGTACTTC.

The chain recombines TRBV2 with TRBJ2-7, with 9 bases that match TRBD2. CDR1 is SNHLY, CDR2 FYNNEI, per germline. V dropped 1 base and J dropped 0; count of bases not matched to a gene: 7. This CDR3 region has 17 residues. The CDR3 region is CASSEDPAGGRSYEQYF. The DNA of the CDR3 is TGTGCCAGCAGTGAAGACCCAGCGGGGGGTCGCTCCTACGAGCAGTACTTC.

The chain combines TRBV19 with TRBJ2-7; possible D gene TRBD1, 6 bases. Germline CDR1 is LNHDA and CDR2 is SQIVND (reference sequence). V was pared by 5 bases and J by 4 bases, with 15 bases between. CDR3 size: 14 residues. CDR3 sequence (DNA): TGTGCCAGTAGTCCGACCGGTCAGGGGTACGAGCAGTACTTC. This encodes CASSPTGQGYEQYF.